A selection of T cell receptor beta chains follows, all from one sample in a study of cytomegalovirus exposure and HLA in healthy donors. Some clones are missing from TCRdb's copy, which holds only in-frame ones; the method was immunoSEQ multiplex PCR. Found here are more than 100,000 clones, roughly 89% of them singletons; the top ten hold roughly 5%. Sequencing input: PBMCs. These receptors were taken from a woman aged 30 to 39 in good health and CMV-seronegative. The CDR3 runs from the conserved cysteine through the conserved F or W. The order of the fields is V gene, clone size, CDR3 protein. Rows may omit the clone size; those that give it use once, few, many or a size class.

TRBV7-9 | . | CASSLGQGAAEKLFF
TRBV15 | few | CATSSHGTSGRAQGVKFF
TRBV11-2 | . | CASNLAGYSYNEQFF
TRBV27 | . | CASSVGQLNTEAFF
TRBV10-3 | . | CAIRSSFGTGGAPAFF
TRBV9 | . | CASSEQVGNTEAFF
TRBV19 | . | CASSIGLAGGSNTGELFF
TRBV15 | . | CATSRDKGPYEQYF
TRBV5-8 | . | CASSLGTSGDPGQETQYF
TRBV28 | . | CASSMIPGGGAFGYTF
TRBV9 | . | CASSPRTSGFYNEQFF
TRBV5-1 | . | CASSSYRDNGYTF
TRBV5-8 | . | CASSGTGHLNTEAFF
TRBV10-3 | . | CAISESGTGVSGNTIYF
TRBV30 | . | CAWNSGSIYEQYF
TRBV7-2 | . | CASGYYGYPF
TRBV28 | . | CASNTGGMNGYTF
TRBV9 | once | CASSVEGLRTYNEQFF
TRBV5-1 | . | CASRAAADYEQYF
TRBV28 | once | CASSLGTGGSETQYF
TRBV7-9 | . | CASSPPGYGVNTEAFF
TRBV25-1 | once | CASSVPGGSGTGELFF
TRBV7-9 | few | CASSLVAGANEQFF
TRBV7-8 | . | CASSLAGGQLAAGELFF
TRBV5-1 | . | CASKFEGGNEQFF
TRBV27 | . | CASRQYRGLETEAFF
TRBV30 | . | CAWSTQGGHYGYTF
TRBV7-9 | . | CASSHPGGLEVGSPLHF
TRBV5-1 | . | CASSLGPGGEKLFF
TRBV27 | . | CASSPRGSNYGYTF
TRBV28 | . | CASSLVSGIFNEQFF
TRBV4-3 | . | CASSQDPAGATDTQYF
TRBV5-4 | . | CASSPGQGGYTF
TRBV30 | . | CAWSDSSNQPQHF
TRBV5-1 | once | CASSLADRGSGELFF
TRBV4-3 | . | CASSQGLGASGGAGELFF
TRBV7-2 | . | CASSFGPPRQPMNTEAFF
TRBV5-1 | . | CASSLADPKAANYGYTF
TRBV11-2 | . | CASSLERAGRYGNSPLHF
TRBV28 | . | CASSEWSSYNEQFF
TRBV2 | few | CAGSRTSGGYEQFF
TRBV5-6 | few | CASSLSSGRISTDTQYF
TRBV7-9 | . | CASSSGTGGNTEAFF
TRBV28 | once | CASSRAAGQAYGYTF
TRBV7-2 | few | CASSLGQQETQYF
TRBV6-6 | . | CASSYLVTDTQYF
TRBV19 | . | CASSLNRGPIVHEQFF
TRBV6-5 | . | CASSYSRVAVYNEQFF
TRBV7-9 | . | CASSLITGGRSYEQYF
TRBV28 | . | CASSFSGYNSNQPQHF
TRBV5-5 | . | CASSLAVGGGEKLFF
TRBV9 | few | CASSVGQGILYGYTF